Listed here is a single T cell receptor beta chain. Its antigen is not identified. RNA extraction was followed by reverse transcription into cDNA, which acted as the sequencing template. Clones were read by immunoSEQ multiplex PCR, and TCRdb kept only the in-frame ones, dropping some. Here the sample spans about 200,000 clones, around three fifths being singletons. The data originate from a study of CD8+ T cells in alopecia areata. Background on the study: Each of the treated patients was given oral tofacitinib, 5 to 10 mg twice daily, for moderate-to-severe alopecia areata.

Peripheral blood and lesional scalp punch biopsies were taken from alopecia areata patients. Study findings and constraints: Researchers report lesional scalp, most notably alopecia totalis/universalis, outstripped normal scalp in clonality.

This sequence originates from a human donor with alopecia areata. The starting material was CD4+ T cells sorted from blood, obtained at week 0.

The CDR3 sequence: CASSYSAGPPYEQYF. The CDR3 region has the DNA TGTGCCAGCAGTTACTCTGCGGGCCCACCCTACGAGCAGTACTTC. The chain is built from TRBV6-6 and TRBJ2-7; possible D gene TRBD2, 5 bases. The CDR3 is made up of 15 amino acids. Germline-derived CDR1 and CDR2 are MNHNY and SVGAGI (reference sequence). V was trimmed by 0 bases and J by 2 bases, leaving 11 bases between them.